Listed below are T cell receptor beta chains from one sample, sequenced in a study of T cells and Merkel cell carcinoma outcomes. Clones were read by immunoSEQ multiplex PCR, and TCRdb kept only the in-frame ones, dropping some. The sample has thousands of clones; under 90% are singletons. Sequenced material: tumor tissue from Merkel cell carcinoma. The receptors come from a human donor with Merkel cell carcinoma. The CDR3 runs from the conserved cysteine through the conserved F or W. Fields, in order: J gene, CDR3 length, clone size, V gene, D gene, CDR3 protein, CDR3 DNA. The D gene is left open where the match is weak. Size tells how often a clone was seen (once, few, many) or the class of an expanded clone, and some rows leave it out.

j_gene: TRBJ2-5; len: 17; abundance: NA; v_gene: TRBV11-2; d_gene: TRBD1; CDR3aa: CANSFYTGVTIQETQYF; CDR3nt: TGTGCCAACAGCTTCTACACAGGGGTGACGATTCAAGAGACCCAGTACTTC
j_gene: TRBJ2-7; len: 11; abundance: NA; v_gene: TRBV2; d_gene: NA; CDR3aa: CASSEQYEQYF; CDR3nt: TGTGCCAGCAGTGAACAATACGAGCAGTACTTC
j_gene: TRBJ2-7; len: 11; abundance: NA; v_gene: TRBV5-1; d_gene: NA; CDR3aa: CASSFTYEQYF; CDR3nt: TGCGCCAGCAGCTTCACCTACGAGCAGTACTTC
j_gene: TRBJ2-7; len: 13; abundance: NA; v_gene: TRBV5-6; d_gene: NA; CDR3aa: CASSWGDPYEQYF; CDR3nt: TGTGCCAGCAGCTGGGGCGACCCCTACGAGCAGTACTTC
j_gene: TRBJ1-1; len: 11; abundance: NA; v_gene: TRBV20-1; d_gene: NA; CDR3aa: CSLTENTEAFF; CDR3nt: TGCAGTCTCACAGAGAACACTGAAGCTTTCTTT
j_gene: TRBJ1-1; len: 13; abundance: NA; v_gene: TRBV5-4; d_gene: NA; CDR3aa: CASTLGQNTEAFF; CDR3nt: TGTGCCAGCACCTTGGGGCAGAACACTGAAGCTTTCTTT
j_gene: TRBJ2-5; len: 21; abundance: NA; v_gene: TRBV7-7; d_gene: TRBD2; CDR3aa: CASSMKIMTGTSGGSSETQYF; CDR3nt: TGTGCCAGCAGCATGAAAATAATGACCGGGACTAGCGGGGGGTCCAGTGAGACCCAGTACTTC
j_gene: TRBJ1-4; len: 14; abundance: NA; v_gene: TRBV13; d_gene: NA; CDR3aa: CASSRRDGNEKLFF; CDR3nt: TGTGCCAGCAGCCGCCGGGACGGTAATGAAAAACTGTTTTTT
j_gene: TRBJ1-1; len: 12; abundance: once; v_gene: TRBV2; d_gene: NA; CDR3aa: CASRVGPTEAFF; CDR3nt: TGTGCCAGCAGGGTCGGTCCCACTGAAGCTTTCTTT
j_gene: TRBJ2-5; len: 15; abundance: NA; v_gene: TRBV18; d_gene: TRBD1; CDR3aa: CASRDIRDREETQYF; CDR3nt: TGTGCCAGCCGCGACATCCGGGACAGGGAAGAGACCCAGTACTTC
j_gene: TRBJ2-3; len: 18; abundance: NA; v_gene: TRBV5-1; d_gene: TRBD1; CDR3aa: CASSFLPPRGTSTDTQYF; CDR3nt: TGCGCCAGCAGCTTTCTCCCCCCCAGGGGGACAAGCACAGATACGCAGTATTTT
j_gene: TRBJ2-7; len: 16; abundance: NA; v_gene: TRBV11-2; d_gene: TRBD1; CDR3aa: CASSSPGTGSSYEQYF; CDR3nt: TGTGCCAGCAGCTCACCCGGGACAGGGAGCTCCTACGAGCAGTACTTC
j_gene: TRBJ2-7; len: 16; abundance: once; v_gene: TRBV5-6; d_gene: NA; CDR3aa: CASSPLGTGGKYEQYF; CDR3nt: TGTGCCAGCAGCCCCCTTGGTACTGGGGGCAAGTATGAGCAGTACTTC
j_gene: TRBJ1-6; len: 15; abundance: NA; v_gene: TRBV6-5; d_gene: TRBD1; CDR3aa: CASSRMTGSGSPLHF; CDR3nt: TGTGCCAGCAGCCGCATGACAGGGTCAGGCTCACCCCTCCACTTT
j_gene: TRBJ2-2; len: 15; abundance: NA; v_gene: TRBV11-3; d_gene: NA; CDR3aa: CASSPGPSNTGELFF; CDR3nt: TGTGCCAGCAGTCCGGGACCCTCGAACACCGGGGAGCTGTTTTTT
j_gene: TRBJ1-2; len: 13; abundance: NA; v_gene: TRBV10-2; d_gene: NA; CDR3aa: CASREDSLYGYTF; CDR3nt: TGCGCCAGCAGGGAGGACAGCCTCTATGGCTACACCTTC
j_gene: TRBJ2-7; len: 15; abundance: NA; v_gene: TRBV4-2; d_gene: NA; CDR3aa: CVSSQEARGYYEQYF; CDR3nt: TGTGTCAGCAGCCAAGAAGCCAGGGGATACTACGAGCAGTACTTC
j_gene: TRBJ2-7; len: 15; abundance: NA; v_gene: TRBV5-8; d_gene: NA; CDR3aa: CASSLRSGSSYEQYF; CDR3nt: TGTGCCAGCAGCTTGCGATCAGGGAGCTCCTACGAGCAGTACTTC
j_gene: TRBJ1-2; len: 14; abundance: NA; v_gene: TRBV11-2; d_gene: NA; CDR3aa: CASSLNYTGGGYTF; CDR3nt: TGTGCCAGCAGCTTAAATTATACGGGCGGAGGCTACACCTTC
j_gene: TRBJ2-1; len: 15; abundance: NA; v_gene: TRBV5-4; d_gene: TRBD2; CDR3aa: CASSLAMRGGNEQFF; CDR3nt: TGTGCCAGCAGCTTGGCCATGCGGGGGGGAAATGAGCAGTTCTTC
j_gene: TRBJ2-7; len: 15; abundance: NA; v_gene: TRBV6-1; d_gene: NA; CDR3aa: CASKRHGTSSYEQYF; CDR3nt: TGTGCCAGCAAGAGACACGGAACAAGCTCCTACGAGCAGTACTTC
j_gene: TRBJ2-3; len: 14; abundance: NA; v_gene: TRBV6-6; d_gene: TRBD1; CDR3aa: CASSPGGRTDTQYF; CDR3nt: TGTGCCAGCAGTCCAGGGGGTCGGACAGATACGCAGTATTTT
j_gene: TRBJ1-2; len: 15; abundance: NA; v_gene: TRBV2; d_gene: TRBD1; CDR3aa: CASSARDSFNYGYTF; CDR3nt: TGTGCCAGCAGTGCTCGGGACAGTTTTAACTATGGCTACACCTTC
j_gene: TRBJ2-4; len: 13; abundance: NA; v_gene: TRBV28; d_gene: NA; CDR3aa: CASSPRGQNIQYF; CDR3nt: TGTGCCAGCAGCCCACGGGGGCAAAACATTCAGTACTTC
j_gene: TRBJ1-2; len: 14; abundance: once; v_gene: TRBV5-1; d_gene: TRBD1; CDR3aa: CASSLGQGTYGYTF; CDR3nt: TGCGCCAGCAGCTTGGGACAGGGAACCTATGGCTACACCTTC
j_gene: TRBJ1-4; len: 14; abundance: NA; v_gene: TRBV29-1; d_gene: NA; CDR3aa: CSATTGSSDEKLFF; CDR3nt: TGCAGCGCCACTACAGGGTCGTCGGATGAAAAACTGTTTTTT
j_gene: TRBJ1-1; len: 13; abundance: few; v_gene: TRBV19; d_gene: NA; CDR3aa: CASLGYGHTEAFF; CDR3nt: TGTGCCAGTCTAGGTTACGGCCACACTGAAGCTTTCTTT
j_gene: TRBJ2-7; len: 15; abundance: once; v_gene: TRBV5-1; d_gene: TRBD1; CDR3aa: CASSLAGTGFYEQYF; CDR3nt: TGCGCCAGCAGCTTAGCCGGGACAGGGTTCTACGAGCAGTACTTC
j_gene: TRBJ2-5; len: 16; abundance: few; v_gene: TRBV9; d_gene: TRBD1; CDR3aa: CASSVAGTGGGETQYF; CDR3nt: TGTGCCAGCAGCGTAGCGGGGACAGGGGGCGGAGAGACCCAGTACTTC
j_gene: TRBJ2-3; len: 17; abundance: NA; v_gene: TRBV28; d_gene: TRBD2; CDR3aa: CASSFAGLAGETDTQYF; CDR3nt: TGTGCCAGCAGTTTCGCGGGACTAGCGGGGGAAACAGATACGCAGTATTTT
j_gene: TRBJ2-2; len: 15; abundance: few; v_gene: TRBV27; d_gene: NA; CDR3aa: CASSRRAADTGELFF; CDR3nt: TGTGCCAGCAGCCGCCGGGCGGCGGACACCGGGGAGCTGTTTTTT
j_gene: TRBJ2-1; len: 13; abundance: NA; v_gene: TRBV18; d_gene: NA; CDR3aa: CASSPPGDNEQFF; CDR3nt: TGTGCCAGCTCACCACCGGGAGACAATGAGCAGTTCTTC
j_gene: TRBJ2-7; len: 14; abundance: few; v_gene: TRBV7-2; d_gene: NA; CDR3aa: CASSLVQGPYEQYF; CDR3nt: TGTGCCAGCAGCTTAGTACAGGGTCCCTACGAGCAGTACTTC
j_gene: TRBJ1-2; len: 15; abundance: NA; v_gene: TRBV28; d_gene: TRBD1; CDR3aa: CATRSGGTGDYGYTF; CDR3nt: TGTGCCACACGATCTGGCGGGACAGGAGACTATGGCTACACCTTC
j_gene: TRBJ2-5; len: 14; abundance: NA; v_gene: TRBV5-4; d_gene: NA; CDR3aa: CASSLTSGEETQYF; CDR3nt: TGTGCCAGCAGCTTGACTAGTGGGGAAGAGACCCAGTACTTC
j_gene: TRBJ1-5; len: 15; abundance: NA; v_gene: TRBV12-5; d_gene: NA; CDR3aa: CASGLVPPGNQPQHF; CDR3nt: TGTGCTAGTGGTTTGGTACCCCCAGGGAATCAGCCCCAGCATTTT
j_gene: TRBJ1-5; len: 15; abundance: NA; v_gene: TRBV5-1; d_gene: TRBD1; CDR3aa: CASSLDRGRNQPQHF; CDR3nt: TGCGCCAGCAGCCTGGACAGGGGTCGGAATCAGCCCCAGCATTTT